A single sample is the source of the 29 T cell receptor beta chains below, sequenced in a study of STAT5B mutations in CD4+ large granular lymphocyte leukemia. Sequencing used immunoSEQ multiplex PCR; TCRdb keeps in-frame clones, though not all of them. This repertoire shows about 24,000 clones, about three quarters found once; its top ten account for 0.65%. The sample consisted of CD4+ T cells from blood buffy coats. These receptors all stem from a human donor in good health.

This clone has just a few counts. The rearrangement uses TRBV29-1 and TRBJ1-1, with 9 nucleotides matching TRBD1. From germline, CDR1 is SQVTM and CDR2 ANQGSEA. Trimming at V came to 6 bases and at J to 2 bases, leaving 7 bases not matched to a gene. The CDR3 contains 14 residues. CDR3 sequence reads: CSVQMTGGNTEAFF. The CDR3 nucleotides read TGCAGCGTACAAATGACAGGGGGTAACACTGAAGCTTTCTTT.

The chain is built from TRBV18 and TRBJ1-1, with D possibly TRBD1 on 6 matching bases. This CDR3 is built from 12 residues. V lost 6 bases and J lost 5, with 10 bases in between. Per the germline V gene, CDR1 is KGHSH and CDR2 is LQKENI. The CDR3: CASSHGQTEAFF. The DNA of the CDR3 is TGTGCCAGCTCCCACGGACAGACTGAAGCTTTCTTT. Together with reference TRBV18 and TRBJ1-1, the CDR3 gives the full variable domain: NAGVMQNPRHLVRRRGQEARLRCSPMKGHSHVYWYRQLPEEGLKFMVYLQKENIIDESGMPKERFSAEFPKEGPSILRIQQVVRGDSAAYFCASSHGQTEAFFGQGTRLTVV.

The chain carries TRBV5-1 and TRBJ2-5; the match to TRBD1 covers 9 bases. The tail of the sequence fits TRBJ2-7 better, so the J call may be wrong. Per the germline V gene, CDR1 is SGHRS and CDR2 is YFSETQ. The CDR3 has 15 amino acids. The CDR3 nucleotides are TGCGCCAGCAGCTTGGTAAAGGGACAGGGATACGAGCAGTACTTC. It translates to CASSLVKGQGYEQYF.

This clone appeared once. V gene TRBV11-3 combines with J gene TRBJ2-5; unclear D gene. Germline CDR1 SGHNT, CDR2 YENEEA. This CDR3 spans 12 amino acids. The V end lost 0 bases, the J end lost 7 bases, and 6 bases lay between the germline ends. CDR3 in DNA: TGTGCCAGCAGCTTAGATTACGGGACCCAGTACTTC. Translation: CASSLDYGTQYF.

V gene TRBV11-3 combines with J gene TRBJ2-7, with a tentative D call TRBD2 (6 bases). Germline loops: CDR1 SGHNT, CDR2 YENEEA. The CDR3 consists of 15 residues. Between the trimmed V and J ends, which lost 4 bases and 4 bases, there was a span of 17 bases. The CDR3 sequence: CASSSGTPDSYEQYF. CDR3 nucleotides: TGTGCCAGCAGCTCCGGGACTCCAGACTCTTACGAGCAGTACTTC.

The rearrangement joins TRBV6-5 to TRBJ1-1, with 7 bases identical to TRBD1. Germline loops: CDR1 MNHEY, CDR2 SVGAGI. V shed 6 bases and J 5 bases; nucleotides not matched to a gene: 12. This CDR3 contains 15 residues. The CDR3, as DNA: TGTGCCAGCAGCCACCGGACAGGCTTGCGGACTGAAGCTTTCTTT. It yields the protein CASSHRTGLRTEAFF.

The chain has TRBV5-1 and TRBJ1-4, with 8 bases lining up with TRBD1. CDR3 length: 14 amino acids. V gave up 4 bases and J gave up 8 bases; unmatched junction bases: 7. Germline loops: CDR1 SGHRS, CDR2 YFSETQ. CDR3 nucleotides: TGCGCCAGCAGCCAGACAGGGGTTGAAGAAAAACTGTTTTTT. Its translation is CASSQTGVEEKLFF.

The V and J genes are TRBV7-8 and TRBJ2-3, with 9 bases lining up with TRBD2. V was clipped by 1 base and J by 3 bases; unmatched bases: 11. The germline CDR1 and CDR2 sequences are SGHVS and FQNEAQ. This CDR3 region has 18 residues. CDR3 protein: CASSLGKTAGGETDTQYF. The CDR3 nucleotides are TGTGCCAGCAGCTTAGGCAAAACAGCGGGGGGCGAGACAGATACGCAGTATTTT.

This clone came up a few times. J is TRBJ1-5 and V is TRBV7-2, with D maybe TRBD1 (5 bases). V was clipped by 2 bases and J by 5 bases, with 7 bases between them. The CDR3 loop spans 13 amino acids. Germline V gives CDR1 SGHTA, CDR2 FQGNSA. CDR3 nucleotides: TGTGCCAGCAGCTTATTGGGGGATCAGCCCCAGCATTTT. Its protein product is CASSLLGDQPQHF.

The chain couples TRBV6-5 to TRBJ2-7; 8 bases agree with TRBD1. The V gene's germline CDR1 is MNHEY and CDR2 SVGAGI. The V and J ends lost 5 bases and 0 bases, in that order; junction bases with no gene match: 3. The CDR3 sequence is 14 residues long. CDR3 sequence: CASSRGQASYEQYF. CDR3 DNA: TGTGCCAGCAGTAGGGGACAGGCCTCCTACGAGCAGTACTTC.

This clone has more than one count but fewer than ten. V is TRBV7-9 and J is TRBJ1-1, with a weak D call TRBD1 (6 bases). Germline V gene lookup returns CDR1 SEHNR and CDR2 FQNEAQ (reference sequence). V lost 6 bases and J 0 bases, leaving 14 bases between the germline ends. CDR3 length: 15 amino acids. The CDR3 bases are TGTGCCAGCAGACAGGGTCGCGACATGAACACTGAAGCTTTCTTT. Amino acids: CASRQGRDMNTEAFF.

This clone came up a few times. This chain uses TRBV19 with TRBJ1-5; possible D gene TRBD1, 6 bases. The V gene lost 6 bases and the J gene lost 1 base, with 13 bases spanning the gap. Germline assignment: CDR1 LNHDA and CDR2 SQIVND (reference sequence). The CDR3 has 15 residues. CDR3 sequence reads: CASRTTGLSNQPQHF. In nucleotides, the CDR3 is TGTGCCAGTAGAACTACAGGGTTAAGCAATCAGCCCCAGCATTTT.

V gene TRBV5-1 combines with J gene TRBJ2-6; D gene unclear. The CDR3 has 16 residues. Germline CDR1 SGHRS, CDR2 YFSETQ. V lost 4 bases and J lost 4, with 15 bases in between. The CDR3 bases are TGCGCCAGCAGCCCTCCGGCGGCCGCCGGGGCCAACGTCCTGACTTTC. Translating it yields CASSPPAAAGANVLTF.

This clone appeared a few times. The chain is built from TRBV6-6 and TRBJ2-7; possibly TRBD1 for D (6 bases). Germline V gene lookup returns CDR1 MNHNY and CDR2 SVGAGI (reference sequence). Between the trimmed V and J ends, which lost 3 bases and 3 bases, there was a span of 15 bases. The CDR3 is made up of 15 amino acids. The CDR3: CASSYGQGLGYEQYF. The CDR3, as DNA: TGTGCCAGCAGTTATGGGCAGGGGTTGGGCTACGAGCAGTACTTC.

Only a few counts were recorded for this clone. V and J are TRBV5-1 and TRBJ2-2, with unresolved D. V lost 1 base, J lost 1 base, and 2 bases lay in between. Germline-derived CDR1 and CDR2 are SGHRS and YFSETQ. This CDR3 is built from 13 residues. In DNA form, the CDR3 reads TGCGCCAGCAGCTTGTGGAACACCGGGGAGCTGTTTTTT. Protein sequence: CASSLWNTGELFF. The whole variable domain, remainder taken from reference TRBV5-1 and TRBJ2-2, is KAGVTQTPRYLIKTRGQQVTLSCSPISGHRSVSWYQQTPGQGLQFLFEYFSETQRNKGNFPGRFSGRQFSNSRSEMNVSTLELGDSALYLCASSLWNTGELFFGEGSRLTVL.

The rearrangement uses TRBV28 and TRBJ1-1, with a possible D match to TRBD1 (5 bases). The germline V gene encodes CDR1 MDHEN and CDR2 SYDVKM. This CDR3 is built from 17 residues. V was pared by 4 bases and J by 0 bases, with 18 bases between. The CDR3 bases are TGTGCCAGCAGTTCAAGATTTCGGGGCCTCCTGAACACTGAAGCTTTCTTT. Translated: CASSSRFRGLLNTEAFF.

The chain is built from TRBV28 and TRBJ1-2, with D perhaps TRBD1 (6 bases). Trimming took 6 bases from V and 0 from J, leaving 11 bases between them. Germline CDR1 and CDR2: MDHEN and SYDVKM. CDR3 length equals 14 residues. CDR3 region: CASRLSGANYGYTF. The CDR3 DNA reads as TGTGCCAGCAGACTTTCAGGGGCTAACTATGGCTACACCTTC.

This chain links TRBV28 with TRBJ2-3; D possibly corresponds to TRBD2 (7 bases). Germline CDR1 reads MDHEN; CDR2 reads SYDVKM. Deletions cut 7 bases from V and 3 bases from J, with 17 bases between. The CDR3 consists of 15 residues. Here the CDR3 DNA reads TGTGCCAGCAAGGGGGGAGGCGGGGGAACAGATACGCAGTATTTT. Translated, it gives CASKGGGGGTDTQYF.

The rearrangement joins TRBV10-3 to TRBJ1-3; D call uncertain. The germline V gene has CDR1 ENHRY and CDR2 SYGVKD. The length of the CDR3 is 16 residues. V lost 3 bases to trimming and J lost 2 bases, with 14 bases between them. CDR3 protein: CAISDAGQAAGNTIYF. In DNA form, the CDR3 reads TGTGCCATCAGTGATGCCGGGCAGGCGGCTGGAAACACCATATATTTT.

V and J are TRBV4-3 and TRBJ2-2; D not certain. In germline, CDR1 is LGHNA, CDR2 YSLEER. V shed 3 bases and J shed 0 bases, with 11 bases lying between them. This CDR3 is 16 amino acids long. The CDR3 nucleotides read TGCGCCAGCAGCCAGGTCGGACGGACGAACACCGGGGAGCTGTTTTTT. Its protein product is CASSQVGRTNTGELFF.

The chain couples TRBV5-4 to TRBJ1-4; D might be TRBD1 (5 bases). The CDR3 spans 14 residues. Germline values: CDR1 SGHNT, CDR2 YYREEE (reference sequence). Between the trimmed V and J ends, which lost 3 bases and 8 bases, there was a span of 14 bases. CDR3 coding DNA: TGTGCCAGCAGCTCCAGTCGGGGCGGGGAAAAACTGTTTTTT. It encodes CASSSSRGGEKLFF.

Only one count was recorded for this clone. The genes are TRBV7-9 and TRBJ2-1; 10 nucleotides agree with TRBD2. Germline V gene lookup returns CDR1 SEHNR and CDR2 FQNEAQ (reference sequence). Trimming at V came to 2 bases and at J to 12 bases, leaving 10 bases not matched to a gene. This CDR3 spans 15 amino acids. This chain's CDR3 is CASSLRSGGAPPQFF. The DNA of the CDR3 is TGTGCCAGCAGCTTAAGGAGCGGGGGGGCACCCCCGCAGTTCTTC.

This chain joins TRBV5-8 and TRBJ1-3; perhaps TRBD1 as D (5 bases). The CDR3 length is 15 residues. Germline V gene sequence: CDR1 SGHTS, CDR2 YDEGEE. Trimming took off 3 bases at V and 0 bases at J, with 10 bases between the two ends. The CDR3 spells CASSSGLHSGNTIYF. CDR3 DNA sequence: TGTGCCAGCAGCTCGGGACTGCACTCTGGAAACACCATATATTTT. The complete variable domain, with remaining parts taken from reference TRBV5-8 and TRBJ1-3, reads EAGVTQSPTHLIKTRGQQATLRCSPISGHTSVYWYQQALGLGLQFLLWYDEGEERNRGNFPPRFSGRQFPNYSSELNVNALELEDSALYLCASSSGLHSGNTIYFGEGSWLTVV.

In this sample, this clone turned up once. The chain employs TRBV7-2 and TRBJ2-1, with 12 bases matching TRBD2. Germline values: CDR1 SGHTA, CDR2 FQGNSA. CDR3 length: 17 residues. V lost 1 base, J lost 4 bases, and 5 bases stayed unmatched. The DNA for the CDR3 is TGTGCCAGCAGCTTAGATCTAGCGGGGGGGGTATACAATGAGCAGTTCTTC. Translation gives CASSLDLAGGVYNEQFF.

In its sample, this clone was seen once. The chain combines TRBV7-3 with TRBJ2-3; 8 bases fit TRBD2. The CDR3 covers 15 residues. The J segment lost 4 bases and the V segment lost 4 bases, leaving 7 bases of the junction unmatched. Germline CDR1 reads SGHTA; CDR2 reads FQGTGA. Here the CDR3 DNA reads TGTGCCAGCAGCTCGACGGGGGGGCGGGCAGATACGCAGTATTTT. This sequence encodes CASSSTGGRADTQYF.

The CDR3 here is CAWSVLMGYNEKLFF. The CDR3 bases are TGTGCCTGGAGTGTACTAATGGGGTACAATGAAAAACTGTTTTTT. The chain links TRBV30 to TRBJ1-4; D gene unclear. The CDR3 loop spans 15 amino acids. The germline CDR1 and CDR2 sequences are GTSNPN and SVGIG (reference sequence). The V end lost 0 bases, the J end lost 5 bases, and 13 bases lay between the germline ends.

J is TRBJ2-7 and V is TRBV5-5, with 9 positions matching TRBD2. V was clipped by 0 bases and J by 6 bases; unmatched bases: 7. Germline V CDR1 and CDR2: SGHKS, YYEKEE (reference sequence). This CDR3 comprises 15 residues. The CDR3 region has the DNA TGTGCCAGCAGCTTGGCGGGACTAGCAGTCCCCGAGCAGTACTTC. This translates into CASSLAGLAVPEQYF.

A few counts support this clone. This chain joins TRBV28 and TRBJ1-2; D ambiguous. The CDR3 spans 12 residues. The germline CDR1 and CDR2 sequences are MDHEN and SYDVKM. Trimming shortened V by 3 bases and J by 2 bases, and 4 bases separated the two germline ends. The CDR3 DNA reads TGTGCCAGCAGTTTGGCAAACTATGGCTACACCTTC. Encoded protein: CASSLANYGYTF.

This rearrangement joins TRBV4-2 to TRBJ1-5, with D possibly TRBD1 on 6 matching bases. This CDR3 is 17 amino acids long. CDR1 LGHNA and CDR2 YNFKEQ come from the germline V gene. Trimming left V 1 base short and J 2 bases short, with 15 bases between. This CDR3 reads CASSQGAGRGGNQPQHF. The CDR3 DNA follows: TGTGCCAGCAGCCAAGGAGCGGGAAGGGGGGGCAATCAGCCCCAGCATTTT.